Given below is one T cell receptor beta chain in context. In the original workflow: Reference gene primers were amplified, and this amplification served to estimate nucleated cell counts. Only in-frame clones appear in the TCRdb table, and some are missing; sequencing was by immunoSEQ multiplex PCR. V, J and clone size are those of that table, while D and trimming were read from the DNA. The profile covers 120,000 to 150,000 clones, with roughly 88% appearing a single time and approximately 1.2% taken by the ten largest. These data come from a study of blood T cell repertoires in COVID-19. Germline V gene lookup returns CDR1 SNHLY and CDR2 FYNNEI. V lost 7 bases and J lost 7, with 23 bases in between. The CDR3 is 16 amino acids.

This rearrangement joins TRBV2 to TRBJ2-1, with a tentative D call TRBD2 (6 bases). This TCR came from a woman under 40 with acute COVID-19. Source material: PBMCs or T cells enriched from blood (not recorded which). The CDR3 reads CASITSTSWAANEQFF. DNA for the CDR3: TGTGCCAGCATTACCTCGACTAGTTGGGCTGCAAATGAGCAGTTCTTC.